This TCR beta chain was documented in a study of cytomegalovirus exposure and HLA in healthy donors. General study results and limits: The tendency of first-cohort TCR clusters to co-occur in the 120 or so validation repertoires emerged from a later analysis. The authors confirmed in vitro that three CMV-associated chains were specific for CMV antigens. Rarity characterized most TCR sequences, yet some public TCRs appeared in many donors.

Germline CDR1 reads MNHEY; CDR2 reads SVGAGI. CDR3 length: 11 amino acids. The V end lost 7 bases, the J end lost 4 bases, and 7 bases lay between the germline ends. To note about this clone: What it recognizes is unknown.

Assay: immunoSEQ multiplex PCR; the TCRdb copy retains only in-frame clones and omits some. Among over 85,000 clones listed, just under 95% were seen once. This TCR derives from a woman aged 18-35 years in good health and CMV-seronegative. This chain joins TRBV6-5 and TRBJ1-2; no clear D gene. The sequencing sample was made of PBMCs. CDR3 loop: CASTTGYGYTF. CDR3 coding DNA: TGTGCCAGCACCACGGGCTATGGCTACACCTTC.